A selection of T cell receptor beta chains follows, all from one sample in a study of blood T cell repertoires in COVID-19. Method: immunoSEQ multiplex PCR; TCRdb's copy keeps in-frame clones and lacks some. The repertoire includes approximately 300,000 clones, 65% to 90% of them detected once, and roughly 4% sits in the top ten. Material for sequencing was PBMCs or T cells enriched from blood (not recorded which). These TCRs come from a man between 25 and 39 years old who had recovered from COVID-19. CDR3s include the opening cysteine and the closing phenylalanine or tryptophan.

j_gene: TRBJ1-5; v_gene: TRBV12-5; CDR3aa: CASGLETTGHRSNQPQHF
j_gene: TRBJ1-2; v_gene: TRBV6-5; CDR3aa: CASSYTDRGRTF
j_gene: TRBJ1-1; v_gene: TRBV12-3/TRBV12-4; CDR3aa: CASKPTGLTEAFF
j_gene: TRBJ2-7; v_gene: TRBV7-2; CDR3aa: CASSLAGGPNYEQYF
j_gene: TRBJ2-1; v_gene: TRBV9; CDR3aa: CASSRTAEPYNEQFF
j_gene: TRBJ1-3; v_gene: TRBV4-1; CDR3aa: CASSQGPQGSSGNTIYF
j_gene: TRBJ2-7; v_gene: TRBV27; CDR3aa: CASSATGQGLYEQYF
j_gene: TRBJ2-3; v_gene: TRBV7-6; CDR3aa: CASSPLAGVVDTQYF
j_gene: TRBJ1-2; v_gene: TRBV20-1; CDR3aa: CSARDGRGHTF
j_gene: TRBJ2-3; v_gene: TRBV11-2; CDR3aa: CASSLGLTLVADTQYF
j_gene: TRBJ2-3; v_gene: TRBV11-3; CDR3aa: CASSSYGGASLDTQYF
j_gene: TRBJ2-2; v_gene: TRBV10-1; CDR3aa: CASTREDAGELFF
j_gene: TRBJ1-5; v_gene: TRBV2; CDR3aa: CASSEGQAFPNNQPQHF
j_gene: TRBJ2-5; v_gene: TRBV25-1; CDR3aa: CASSPTTGRFEETQYF
j_gene: TRBJ1-6; v_gene: TRBV5-1; CDR3aa: CASSLGQPRSSYNSPLHF
j_gene: TRBJ2-7; v_gene: TRBV10-3; CDR3aa: CAIWGGSEGYF
j_gene: TRBJ1-3; v_gene: TRBV6-1; CDR3aa: CASSEAPTGGNTIYF
j_gene: TRBJ1-4; v_gene: TRBV30; CDR3aa: CAWMRGRGEKLFF
j_gene: TRBJ2-2; v_gene: TRBV7-2; CDR3aa: CASSSLIAGGSTGELFF
j_gene: TRBJ1-2; v_gene: TRBV18; CDR3aa: CASSTSLDTNLFYGYTF
j_gene: TRBJ2-7; v_gene: TRBV5-1; CDR3aa: CASSTDRGLLSQSYEQYF
j_gene: TRBJ2-1; v_gene: TRBV4-2; CDR3aa: CASSQEGRVSGYNEQFF
j_gene: TRBJ2-7; v_gene: TRBV3-1/TRBV3-2; CDR3aa: CASSQGGGLLLAYEQYF
j_gene: TRBJ2-1; v_gene: TRBV10-3; CDR3aa: CAIRTGLETYNEQFF
j_gene: TRBJ2-5; v_gene: TRBV19; CDR3aa: CASSTPGLGLSETQYF
j_gene: TRBJ2-1; v_gene: TRBV11-3; CDR3aa: CASSLDGGGADEQFF
j_gene: TRBJ1-1; v_gene: TRBV9; CDR3aa: CASSGDINRGASDEAFF
j_gene: TRBJ1-1; v_gene: TRBV11-2; CDR3aa: CASSFPMGFGGSETEAFF
j_gene: TRBJ1-2; v_gene: TRBV6-4; CDR3aa: CASSDSRSGVDGYTF
j_gene: TRBJ2-5; v_gene: TRBV19; CDR3aa: CASSIDLGETQYF
j_gene: TRBJ1-5; v_gene: TRBV30; CDR3aa: CAWSGDLRQPQHF
j_gene: TRBJ1-2; v_gene: TRBV21-1; CDR3aa: CASSPQRRLTKHGYTF
j_gene: TRBJ2-7; v_gene: TRBV4-2; CDR3aa: CASSHFSGRVTYEQYF
j_gene: TRBJ2-7; v_gene: TRBV2; CDR3aa: CASRRLGTSYEQYF
j_gene: TRBJ2-3; v_gene: TRBV27; CDR3aa: CASSPLGDVDTQYF
j_gene: TRBJ2-1; v_gene: TRBV28; CDR3aa: CASSFRAGTAPHGEQFF
j_gene: TRBJ1-1; v_gene: TRBV14; CDR3aa: CASSQDLLTGLLNTEAFF
j_gene: TRBJ1-1; v_gene: TRBV11-2; CDR3aa: CASSIAGRGNTEAFF
j_gene: TRBJ1-5; v_gene: TRBV28; CDR3aa: CASSPGTGVRQPQHF
j_gene: TRBJ1-6; v_gene: TRBV5-1; CDR3aa: CASSLRTGAGSPLHF
j_gene: TRBJ2-1; v_gene: TRBV11-2; CDR3aa: CASRRPIYNEQFF
j_gene: TRBJ1-5; v_gene: TRBV10-3; CDR3aa: CAISDGTGGYSNQPQHF
j_gene: TRBJ2-2; v_gene: TRBV11-3; CDR3aa: CASSLEGGPRNTGELFF
j_gene: TRBJ1-2; v_gene: TRBV28; CDR3aa: CASGQGFYGYTF
j_gene: TRBJ1-5; v_gene: TRBV18; CDR3aa: CASSRGVDQPQHF
j_gene: TRBJ2-3; v_gene: TRBV4-2; CDR3aa: CASRQTGGGRTLDTQYF
j_gene: TRBJ1-2; v_gene: TRBV20-1; CDR3aa: CSPGIPGYTF